One sample yielded the 12 T cell receptor beta chains listed below, sequenced in a study of cytomegalovirus exposure and HLA in healthy donors. Amplification used 60 Vbeta primers and 13 Jbeta primers. Method: immunoSEQ multiplex PCR; TCRdb's copy keeps in-frame clones and lacks some. Of 160,000 or so clones in the sample, around four fifths were seen once. Material: PBMCs. The receptors shown here come from a man in his fifties in good health and CMV-seropositive.

Written as DNA, the CDR3 is TGTGCCAGCAGCCTAAGTAGCGGGGGGGCCGGAGAGACCCAGTACTTC. Translating it yields CASSLSSGGAGETQYF. J is TRBJ2-5 and V is TRBV9; 11 nucleotides line up with TRBD2. The CDR3 is 16 residues long. The germline V gene has CDR1 SGDLS and CDR2 YYNGEE. The V segment lost 4 bases and the J segment 4 bases; nucleotides outside the gene matches: 9. Based on the CDR3 plus reference TRBV9 and TRBJ2-5, the full variable domain is DSGVTQTPKHLITATGQRVTLRCSPRSGDLSVYWYQQSLDQGLQFLIQYYNGEERAKGNILERFSAQQFPDLHSELNLSSLELGDSALYFCASSLSSGGAGETQYFGPGTRLLVL.

V usage is TRBV6-5 and J usage is TRBJ2-7; D not resolved. This CDR3 is 12 amino acids long. Trimming took 5 bases from V and 0 from J, leaving 5 bases between them. The germline gives CDR1 MNHEY, CDR2 SVGAGI. CDR3 amino acids: CASSVNSYEQYF. The CDR3 bases are TGTGCCAGCAGTGTAAACTCCTACGAGCAGTACTTC.

V usage is TRBV7-9 and J usage is TRBJ2-2, with D possibly being TRBD1 (5 bases). Germline V gene sequence: CDR1 SEHNR, CDR2 FQNEAQ (reference sequence). V was shortened by 5 bases and J by 0 bases, with 10 bases between the two germline ends. This CDR3 is 15 amino acids long. The CDR3 is CASSLRQPNTGELFF. Here the CDR3 DNA reads TGTGCCAGCAGCCTTAGACAGCCGAACACCGGGGAGCTGTTTTTT. Complete variable domain (other parts from reference TRBV7-9 and TRBJ2-2): DTGVSQNPRHKITKRGQNVTFRCDPISEHNRLYWYRQTLGQGPEFLTYFQNEAQLEKSRLLSDRFSAERPKGSFSTLEIQRTEQGDSAMYLCASSLRQPNTGELFFGEGSRLTVL.

The rearrangement links TRBV28 to TRBJ2-5; D is unclear. The length of the CDR3 is 11 residues. Germline CDR1 is MDHEN and CDR2 is SYDVKM. V dropped 2 bases and J dropped 7 bases, with 5 bases sitting between them. The CDR3 DNA follows: TGTGCCAGCAGTTTAACCGGGACCCAGTACTTC. It is translated as CASSLTGTQYF.

The sample holds one count of this clone. The chain carries TRBV7-8 and TRBJ1-5; tentative D call: TRBD1 (5 bases). This CDR3 has 15 amino acids. V was clipped by 5 bases and J by 4 bases, with 15 bases between them. Germline V CDR1 and CDR2: SGHVS, FQNEAQ. In DNA form, the CDR3 reads TGTGCCAGCAGCGGAACTCAGGGTACTAATCAGCCCCAGCATTTT. This sequence encodes CASSGTQGTNQPQHF. Full variable domain (remainder filled in from reference TRBV7-8 and TRBJ1-5): GAGVSQSPRYKVAKRGQDVALRCDPISGHVSLFWYQQALGQGPEFLTYFQNEAQLDKSGLPSDRFFAERPEGSVSTLKIQRTQQEDSAVYLCASSGTQGTNQPQHFGDGTRLSIL.

This clone appeared a single time. V usage is TRBV29-1 and J usage is TRBJ2-7; 7 bases fit TRBD1. Looked up from germline, CDR1 is SQVTM and CDR2 is ANQGSEA. CDR3 size: 13 residues. V shed 2 bases and J 6 bases; nucleotides not matched to a gene: 7. The CDR3 DNA reads as TGCAGCGTTGAACCACAGGGGTTCGGCGAGCAGTACTTC. Encoded protein: CSVEPQGFGEQYF.

The chain couples TRBV13 to TRBJ1-4; TRBD1 matches 7 bases. Germline CDR1 is PRHDT and CDR2 is FYEKMQ (reference sequence). V shed 5 bases and J 3 bases; nucleotides not matched to a gene: 6. The CDR3 consists of 15 residues. Here the CDR3 reads CASSPNRGSNEKLFF. Here the CDR3 DNA reads TGTGCCAGCAGCCCAAACAGGGGATCTAATGAAAAACTGTTTTTT.

The chain has TRBV11-1 and TRBJ1-1; no clear D. V was clipped by 2 bases and J by 4 bases, with 5 bases between them. This CDR3 region has 12 residues. Germline values: CDR1 SGHAT, CDR2 FQDESV (reference sequence). The CDR3 nucleotides read TGTGCCAGCAGCTTACCAGGCACTGAAGCTTTCTTT. Translation: CASSLPGTEAFF. Variable domain in full (rest from reference TRBV11-1 and TRBJ1-1): EAEVAQSPRYKITEKSQAVAFWCDPISGHATLYWYRQILGQGPELLVQFQDESVVDDSQLPKDRFSAERLKGVDSTLKIQPAELGDSAMYLCASSLPGTEAFFGQGTRLTVV.

V is TRBV5-4 and J is TRBJ2-5; tentatively, D is TRBD2 (6 bases). Between the trimmed V and J ends, which lost 4 bases and 2 bases, there was a span of 15 bases. This CDR3 has 15 amino acids. Germline CDR1 and CDR2: SGHNT and YYREEE (reference sequence). This chain's CDR3 is CASSLPPSEQETQYF. Here the CDR3 DNA reads TGTGCCAGCAGCCTCCCCCCTAGCGAACAAGAGACCCAGTACTTC. Supplemented by reference TRBV5-4 and TRBJ2-5, the full variable domain reads ETGVTQSPTHLIKTRGQQVTLRCSSQSGHNTVSWYQQALGQGPQFIFQYYREEENGRGNFPPRFSGLQFPNYSSELNVNALELDDSALYLCASSLPPSEQETQYFGPGTRLLVL.

CDR3 coding DNA: TGTGCCAGCTCACCACTCCCCGGAGGGGACACCGGGGAGCTGTTTTTT. Its protein is CASSPLPGGDTGELFF. The V and J genes are TRBV18 and TRBJ2-2; a weak D match, TRBD2 (6 bases). The CDR3 sequence is 16 residues long. The germline V gene encodes CDR1 KGHSH and CDR2 LQKENI. The V end was cut by 1 base, the J end by 3 bases, with 12 bases between.

The rearrangement links TRBV7-9 to TRBJ2-7; 7 bases fit TRBD1. Losses at the gene ends were 6 bases for V and 4 bases for J; bases not matched to a gene: 6. Germline V gene lookup returns CDR1 SEHNR and CDR2 FQNEAQ (reference sequence). This CDR3 has 13 amino acids. CDR3 amino acids: CASSSGTDYEQYF. The CDR3 region has the DNA TGTGCCAGCAGTTCCGGGACAGATTACGAGCAGTACTTC.

This clone was counted a single time. The chain employs TRBV15 and TRBJ2-1; tentative D call: TRBD2 (5 bases). V was pared by 0 bases and J by 7 bases, with 10 bases between. CDR1 and CDR2 (germline): LNHNV, YYDKDF (reference sequence). CDR3 length: 14 amino acids. This CDR3 is CATSRDRRANEQFF. DNA of the CDR3: TGTGCCACCAGCAGAGATAGGCGGGCGAATGAGCAGTTCTTC.